This T cell receptor beta chain was documented in a study of shared clonotypes between healthy human individuals. Across the study: Plates per donor: three CD4 naive, three CD4 memory, two CD8 naive, one CD8 memory. General observations from the study: Memory subsets generally showed lower estimated richness than naive subsets.

Germline V gene data show CDR1 as SGHKS and CDR2 as YYEKEE (reference sequence). V was pared by 1 base and J by 1 base, with 8 bases between. This CDR3 contains 14 residues. Concerning this clone itself: The antigen is unknown. Other nucleotide sequences from this sample produce the same CDR3.

Methods used by the authors: ImmunoSEQ yielded junction-only sequences lacking quality scores, so filtering differed. The method was immunoSEQ multiplex PCR; TCRdb's version includes in-frame clones alone and lacks a portion of them. The DNA was the basis for D and trimming; V, J and clone size are from that table. This sample yields approximately 2,200,000 clones, of which about 92% are seen a single time; 1.5% to 2% belongs to the top ten. Terminally differentiated effector memory CD45RA+ cells were left out of the naive CD8 fraction, which was CD45RO-negative and positively selected for CCR7. This sequence joins TRBV5-5 and TRBJ1-1; weak D call: TRBD1 (6 bases). This sequence originates from a man aged 18 to 30 in good health. Some clones in this sample may be carry-over from other donors' samples. The sample taken for sequencing was naive CD8+ T cells from PBMCs. CDR3 nucleotides: TGTGCCAGCAGCTTGTGGGGGCCGAACACTGAAGCTTTCTTT. Its translation is CASSLWGPNTEAFF.